This note documents a single T cell receptor beta chain sequence. What it binds is not known. Using immunoSEQ multiplex PCR, the repertoire was profiled, and TCRdb retains in-frame clones only, with some absent. This sample has about 52,000 clones; roughly three quarters occur once, and the top ten carry less than 7.5%. The ViraFEST assay expanded antigen-specific CD4+ T cells with viral peptide pools before sequencing. With more than 9 days of culture completed, CD4+ T cells were isolated. Recipients of the vaccine had no prior SARS-CoV-2 infection and negative nucleocapsid antibodies. Each well held about 2.1 million PBMC cultured with roughly 10 ug/ml peptides and roughly 9 IU/ml IL-2. This specimen comes from a study of vaccination effects on CD4 cells after COVID-19. At the level of the study: Participants got two doses of BNT162b2 or mRNA-1273 vaccine.

The CDR3 has 15 amino acids. V lost 7 bases and J lost 7; bases outside the gene matches: 10. Germline CDR1 reads SEHNR; CDR2 reads FQNEAQ (reference sequence). The starting material was CD4+ T cells from PBMCs cultured with HCoV-OC43 spike peptides, obtained before COVID-19 vaccination. Subset described: HCoV-OC43 spike overlapping peptide pool stimulation. V gene TRBV7-9 combines with J gene TRBJ2-1, with 10 bases aligning to TRBD2. This sequence was found in a human donor who received a COVID-19 vaccine. CDR3: CASTLTLAGENEQFF. The CDR3, as DNA: TGTGCCAGCACCCTAACGCTAGCGGGGGAAAATGAGCAGTTCTTC.